This is a list of T cell receptor beta chains from one sample in a study of PD-1 blockade in classical Hodgkin lymphoma. Clones were sequenced by immunoSEQ multiplex PCR, and TCRdb holds only the in-frame ones, with some missing. The sample contains approximately 25,000 clones, around 70% of which appear only once. The source was peripheral blood mononuclear cells (PBMCs), collected before the fourth cycle of nivolumab. Receptors originate from a human donor with classical Hodgkin lymphoma. Each CDR3 is given with its conserved first and last residue. D genes are given only for firm matches. The listing skips clone size in some rows; elsewhere it reads once, few, many or a size class.

d_gene,len,abundance,v_gene,j_gene,CDR3nt,CDR3aa
NA,15,NA,TRBV4-2,TRBJ2-7,TGTGCCAGCAGCCAAGTTTCCGGGGGCCGCTACGAGCAGTACTTC,CASSQVSGGRYEQYF
NA,13,NA,TRBV6-1,TRBJ1-5,TGTGCCAGCAGGGAGGGTTATGGGAAGCCCCAGCATTTT,CASREGYGKPQHF
TRBD2,13,few,TRBV5-1,TRBJ2-7,TGCGCCAGCAGCATCGGACTAGTTCGGGAGCAGTACTTC,CASSIGLVREQYF
NA,15,NA,TRBV28,TRBJ1-2,TGTGCCAGCAGTAATCACGTACTGGACCGTATAGGCTACACCTTC,CASSNHVLDRIGYTF
TRBD2,16,NA,TRBV6-6,TRBJ2-3,TGTGCCAGCAGTTACCGACCGGGACTAGGCACAGATACGCAGTATTTT,CASSYRPGLGTDTQYF
TRBD2,17,once,TRBV28,TRBJ2-1,TGTGCCAGCAGTTTAACGCCCGGACTAGCGGGACTCAATGAGCAGTTCTTC,CASSLTPGLAGLNEQFF
TRBD1,16,NA,TRBV6-5,TRBJ2-7,TGTGCCAGCAGTTACTCACCGGGACAGAATACCTACGAGCAGTACTTC,CASSYSPGQNTYEQYF
NA,15,NA,TRBV6-5,TRBJ2-1,TGTGCCAGCAGTTACCGCGGTTCTATTGGGAATGAGCAGTTCTTC,CASSYRGSIGNEQFF
NA,15,NA,TRBV7-9,TRBJ2-3,TGTGCCAGCAGTTCGCGACTGGAGAGCACAGATACGCAGTATTTT,CASSSRLESTDTQYF
NA,13,NA,TRBV6-1,TRBJ2-7,TGTGCCAGCAGTGCACAAGTTTCCTACGAGCAGTACTTC,CASSAQVSYEQYF
NA,13,NA,TRBV6-4,TRBJ1-4,TGTGCCAGCAGCAGACCGTTTAATGAAAAACTGTTTTTT,CASSRPFNEKLFF
NA,15,once,TRBV15,TRBJ2-5,TGTGCCACCAGCAGAGAGGCGGGGGCCCAAGAGACCCAGTACTTC,CATSREAGAQETQYF
TRBD2,16,NA,TRBV4-3,TRBJ2-7,TGCGCCAGCAGCCAAGATGGGACTAGCGGGACCTACGAGCAGTACTTC,CASSQDGTSGTYEQYF
NA,14,NA,TRBV18,TRBJ2-3,TGTGCCAGCTCACCACCGACCAGGACAGATACGCAGTATTTT,CASSPPTRTDTQYF
TRBD1,15,few,TRBV19,TRBJ2-4,TGTGCCAGTAGTATAGGGACAGGGGCCAAAAACATTCAGTACTTC,CASSIGTGAKNIQYF
NA,16,few,TRBV5-4,TRBJ2-6,TGTGCCGTCCAGGGAGGTTCCTTCTCTGGGGCCAACGTCCTGACTTTC,CAVQGGSFSGANVLTF
NA,15,NA,TRBV7-9,TRBJ2-5,TGTGCCAGCAGCTTGACCCTACAGCATCAAGAGACCCAGTACTTC,CASSLTLQHQETQYF
NA,15,NA,TRBV5-1,TRBJ2-3,TGCGCCAGCAGCTTGGGTCCGACTAGCACAGATACGCAGTATTTT,CASSLGPTSTDTQYF
NA,16,NA,TRBV10-2,TRBJ2-2,TGCGCCAGCAGGACGGCGGGCCTCTTGGGCACCGGGGAGCTGTTTTTT,CASRTAGLLGTGELFF
TRBD2,13,NA,TRBV30,TRBJ2-1,TGTGCCTGGAGCCGGCGGGGGGCGGGTGAGCAGTTCTTC,CAWSRRGAGEQFF
NA,14,NA,TRBV15,TRBJ2-7,TGTGCCACCAGCAGAGATCCGGGGGCCTACGAGCAGTACTTC,CATSRDPGAYEQYF
NA,16,NA,TRBV9,TRBJ1-1,TGTGCCAGCAGCGCCAGGGACCTTTTGAGGAACACTGAAGCTTTCTTT,CASSARDLLRNTEAFF
NA,12,once,TRBV28,TRBJ2-3,TGTGCCAGCAGTTCTAGGGGGGATACGCAGTATTTT,CASSSRGDTQYF
NA,13,NA,TRBV21-1,TRBJ1-1,TGTGCCAGCAGCAAGCTACTGAACACTGAAGCTTTCTTT,CASSKLLNTEAFF
TRBD1,16,NA,TRBV19,TRBJ2-2,TGTGCCAGTAGTCCACCGGACAGGGCTTGGGCCGGGGAGCTGTTTTTT,CASSPPDRAWAGELFF
TRBD2,19,NA,TRBV2,TRBJ2-5,TGTGCCATACCGATGCTGGGACTAGCGGGGGGGCGAACCAGGGGGACCCAGTACTTC,CAIPMLGLAGGRTRGTQYF
NA,16,once,TRBV4-1,TRBJ1-5,TGCGCCAGCAGCCAAGAGGGGCGGAATAGCAATCAGCCCCAGCATTTT,CASSQEGRNSNQPQHF
NA,14,NA,TRBV25-1,TRBJ1-2,TGTGCCAGCAGTGAAGACAGTTACGGTGGGGGCTACACCTTC,CASSEDSYGGGYTF
NA,15,NA,TRBV7-9,TRBJ1-1,TGTGCCAGCAGCCCTCCTCAGGGTACCGCCACTGAAGCTTTCTTT,CASSPPQGTATEAFF
NA,15,NA,TRBV7-2,TRBJ2-5,TGTGCCAGCAGCTTAATCGCGCGGGGCCAAGAGACCCAGTACTTC,CASSLIARGQETQYF
TRBD1,12,once,TRBV6-1,TRBJ2-7,TGTGCCAGCAGTTCAGACAGGGCCCAGCAGTACTTC,CASSSDRAQQYF
TRBD1,20,NA,TRBV4-1,TRBJ2-2,TGCGCCAGCAGCCAGAGGCCCCCGGGACAGGGGGTTGCGAACACCGGGGAGCTGTTTTTT,CASSQRPPGQGVANTGELFF